A single sample is the source of the 2 T cell receptor beta chains below, sequenced in a study of shared clonotypes between healthy human individuals. Data came from immunoSEQ multiplex PCR; TCRdb stores just in-frame clones and leaves some out. This sample carries a few million clones, 85% to 95% of them seen once, and the ten largest clones take about 0.41%. Sample: naive CD4+ T cells from PBMCs. As to subset: CD45RA+ positively selected. Receptor source: a man aged 18 to 30 in good health. Some clones in this sample may be carry-over from other donors' samples.

This rearrangement joins TRBV4-3 to TRBJ2-4; D may correspond to TRBD1 or TRBD2 (6 bases each). This CDR3 is built from 19 residues. The ends were cut back, 0 bases at V and 0 bases at J, with 18 bases in the middle. From germline, CDR1 is LGHNA and CDR2 YSLEER. For the CDR3, the DNA is TGCGCCAGCAGCCAAGAAGCGTCGGGGGCGAAGGTAGCCAAAAACATTCAGTACTTC. Its protein is CASSQEASGAKVAKNIQYF.

The chain couples TRBV10-3 to TRBJ2-7, with D tentatively TRBD1 (5 bases). V gave up 6 bases and J gave up 5 bases, with 17 bases separating them. The V gene's germline CDR1 is ENHRY and CDR2 SYGVKD. CDR3 length: 14 residues. This chain's CDR3 is CAIRGRQTNDEQYF. The CDR3 DNA follows: TGTGCCATCAGAGGCAGACAGACCAACGACGAGCAGTACTTC.